The present T cell receptor beta chain was sequenced within a study of human T cells and chemical hapten exposure. Sample time point: patch test 3, about 24 weeks after DPC sensitization. Regarding treatment: therapeutic diphenylcyclopropenone sensitization with weekly scalp DPC. Via MiXCR, TCRdb re-called the RACE reads, giving one row per CDR3 protein. This table has 70,000 to 90,000 distinct CDR3 sequences, 10% to 11% appearing once. Sequencing was performed on whole blood, taken in connection with sensitization to the hapten diphenylcyclopropenone (DPC). This TCR came from a woman between 45 and 65 years old with alopecia areata. Some clones in this sample may be carry-over from other donors' samples.

CDR3 amino acids: CASSQTSGPNEQFF. The CDR3 bases are TGTGCCAGCAGTCAGACTAGCGGGCCCAATGAGCAGTTCTTC. The chain couples TRBV6-5 to TRBJ2-1; 10 nucleotides align to TRBD2. The CDR3 runs to 14 residues. In germline, CDR1 is MNHEY, CDR2 SVGAGI. The junction had 4 bases not matched to a gene; V was cut back by 5 bases and J by 6 bases.